These T cell receptor beta chains were read from a single sample in a study of T cell responses to AZD1222 COVID-19 vaccine. The repertoire was sequenced with immunoSEQ multiplex PCR; TCRdb's copy has only in-frame clones and lacks some. In the table there are around 81,000 clones, roughly 80% of which are singletons. Sequencing was performed on peripheral blood, taken on day 0 of AZD1222 vaccination. The receptors here all came from an adult in good health. CDR3s include the opening cysteine and the closing phenylalanine or tryptophan. The D gene is left open where the match is weak. Not all rows give a size; the values are once, few, many and, for expanded clones, a class.

abundance: NA; j_gene: TRBJ2-3; v_gene: TRBV6-1; d_gene: TRBD2; CDR3nt: TGTGCCAGCAGTGGCCGACTAGCGGGAGTTGGCGCAGATACGCAGTATTTT; CDR3aa: CASSGRLAGVGADTQYF
abundance: NA; j_gene: TRBJ1-1; v_gene: TRBV30; d_gene: NA; CDR3nt: TGTGCCTGGATACGAGGAGGGGCGGTAACTGAAGCTTTCTTT; CDR3aa: CAWIRGGAVTEAFF
abundance: few; j_gene: TRBJ1-2; v_gene: TRBV7-2; d_gene: NA; CDR3nt: TGTGCCAGCAGCCGGACGCCCTCCCCTTATGGCTACACCTTC; CDR3aa: CASSRTPSPYGYTF
abundance: NA; j_gene: TRBJ2-3; v_gene: TRBV4-2; d_gene: NA; CDR3nt: TGTGCCAGCAGCCAAGAAGGCGGGAGCACAGATACGCAGTATTTT; CDR3aa: CASSQEGGSTDTQYF
abundance: NA; j_gene: TRBJ2-3; v_gene: TRBV27; d_gene: TRBD1; CDR3nt: TGTGCCAGCAGTCAAGACAGGGCAGATACGCAGTATTTT; CDR3aa: CASSQDRADTQYF
abundance: NA; j_gene: TRBJ2-1; v_gene: TRBV5-6; d_gene: NA; CDR3nt: TGTGCCAGCAGCTTGGCATCCTACAATGAGCAGTTCTTC; CDR3aa: CASSLASYNEQFF
abundance: once; j_gene: TRBJ1-5; v_gene: TRBV28; d_gene: NA; CDR3nt: TGTGCCAGCAGCTCCCCGGTGGGGGCGACGGATGATCAGCCCCAGCATTTT; CDR3aa: CASSSPVGATDDQPQHF
abundance: NA; j_gene: TRBJ1-3; v_gene: TRBV7-2; d_gene: NA; CDR3nt: TGTGCCAGCAGGAGAGGTCAGAGCAACACCATATATTTT; CDR3aa: CASRRGQSNTIYF
abundance: NA; j_gene: TRBJ1-6; v_gene: TRBV5-1; d_gene: NA; CDR3nt: TGCGCCAGCAGCTCCCAAGGCCCCTTTGATTCACCCCTCCACTTT; CDR3aa: CASSSQGPFDSPLHF
abundance: NA; j_gene: TRBJ2-1; v_gene: TRBV4-1; d_gene: TRBD2; CDR3nt: TGCGCCACGTCCGGACCGGGACTAGCGGGACCCAATGAGCAGTTCTTC; CDR3aa: CATSGPGLAGPNEQFF
abundance: NA; j_gene: TRBJ2-3; v_gene: TRBV27; d_gene: NA; CDR3nt: TGTGCCAGCAGTTTACGTGGCTCCACAGAGATCACAGATACGCAGTATTTT; CDR3aa: CASSLRGSTEITDTQYF
abundance: NA; j_gene: TRBJ2-3; v_gene: TRBV4-3; d_gene: TRBD1; CDR3nt: TGCGCCAGCAGCCAAGATCAGGGGACAGATCGAGATACGCAGTATTTT; CDR3aa: CASSQDQGTDRDTQYF
abundance: NA; j_gene: TRBJ2-7; v_gene: TRBV7-8; d_gene: NA; CDR3nt: TGTGCCAGCAGCACCCGGGACCGCTTCTACGAGCAGTACTTC; CDR3aa: CASSTRDRFYEQYF
abundance: NA; j_gene: TRBJ2-7; v_gene: TRBV3-1/TRBV3-2; d_gene: TRBD1; CDR3nt: TGTGCCAGCAGCCAAGTGGAGGACAGGGGAAACGAGCAGTACTTC; CDR3aa: CASSQVEDRGNEQYF
abundance: NA; j_gene: TRBJ2-7; v_gene: TRBV9; d_gene: NA; CDR3nt: TGTGCCAGCAGCGTAGCTACTGGGGAATACGAGCAGTACTTC; CDR3aa: CASSVATGEYEQYF
abundance: few; j_gene: TRBJ2-1; v_gene: TRBV14; d_gene: NA; CDR3nt: TGTGCCAGCAGCCAAGAAGAACTAACCCGCTACAATGAGCAGTTCTTC; CDR3aa: CASSQEELTRYNEQFF
abundance: NA; j_gene: TRBJ2-7; v_gene: TRBV30; d_gene: TRBD1; CDR3nt: TGTGCCTGGCGACGGCCCGGGACAGGGGGCTACGAGCAGTACTTC; CDR3aa: CAWRRPGTGGYEQYF
abundance: NA; j_gene: TRBJ1-2; v_gene: TRBV19; d_gene: TRBD1; CDR3nt: TGTGCCAGTAGTATCCTCGACAGGGGCGATGGCTACACCTTC; CDR3aa: CASSILDRGDGYTF
abundance: NA; j_gene: TRBJ2-1; v_gene: TRBV7-8; d_gene: NA; CDR3nt: TGTGCCAGCAGCTTAGCGTCCGCCGATGAGCAGTTCTTC; CDR3aa: CASSLASADEQFF
abundance: NA; j_gene: TRBJ2-7; v_gene: TRBV5-1; d_gene: TRBD2; CDR3nt: TGCGCCAGCAGCCTAGTCGGGGGGGACTACGAGCAGTACTTC; CDR3aa: CASSLVGGDYEQYF
abundance: NA; j_gene: TRBJ2-3; v_gene: TRBV12-5; d_gene: TRBD1; CDR3nt: TGTGCTAGCCGTCGACAGGGGGCTAGCTCACACAATAGCACAGATACGCAGTATTTT; CDR3aa: CASRRQGASSHNSTDTQYF
abundance: NA; j_gene: TRBJ2-7; v_gene: TRBV7-9; d_gene: TRBD1; CDR3nt: TGTGCCAGCAGCCTGTGGGGACAGGGGTCCTACGAGCAGTACTTC; CDR3aa: CASSLWGQGSYEQYF
abundance: NA; j_gene: TRBJ2-3; v_gene: TRBV14; d_gene: NA; CDR3nt: TGTGCCAGCAGCCAAGATCTAAGAACTACGCAGTATTTT; CDR3aa: CASSQDLRTTQYF
abundance: NA; j_gene: TRBJ2-2; v_gene: TRBV7-6; d_gene: NA; CDR3nt: TGTGCCAGCAGCCCTCGGCGGAACACCGGGGAGCTGTTTTTT; CDR3aa: CASSPRRNTGELFF
abundance: NA; j_gene: TRBJ1-2; v_gene: TRBV5-4; d_gene: NA; CDR3nt: TGTGCCAGCAGCTTAGACGACTATGGCTACACCTTC; CDR3aa: CASSLDDYGYTF
abundance: NA; j_gene: TRBJ2-1; v_gene: TRBV6-5; d_gene: TRBD2; CDR3nt: TGTGCCAGCAAACTAGCGATCTACAATGAGCAGTTCTTC; CDR3aa: CASKLAIYNEQFF